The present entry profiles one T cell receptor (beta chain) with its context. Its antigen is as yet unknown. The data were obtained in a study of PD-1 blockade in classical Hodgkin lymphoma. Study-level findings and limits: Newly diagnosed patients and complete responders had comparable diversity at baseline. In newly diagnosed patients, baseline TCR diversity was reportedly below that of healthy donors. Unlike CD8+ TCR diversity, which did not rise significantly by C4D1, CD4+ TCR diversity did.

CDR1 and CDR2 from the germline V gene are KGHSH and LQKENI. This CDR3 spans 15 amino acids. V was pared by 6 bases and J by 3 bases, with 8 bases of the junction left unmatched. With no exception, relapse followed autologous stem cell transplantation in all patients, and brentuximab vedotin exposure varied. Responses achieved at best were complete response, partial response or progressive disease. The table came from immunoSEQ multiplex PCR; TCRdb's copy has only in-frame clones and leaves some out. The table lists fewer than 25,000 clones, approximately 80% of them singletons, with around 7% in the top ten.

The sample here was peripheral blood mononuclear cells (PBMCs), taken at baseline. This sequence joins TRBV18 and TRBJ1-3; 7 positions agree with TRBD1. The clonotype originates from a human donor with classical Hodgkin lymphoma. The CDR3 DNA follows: TGTGCCAGCTCCCGCACAGGGGTCGTTGGAAACACCATATATTTT. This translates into CASSRTGVVGNTIYF.